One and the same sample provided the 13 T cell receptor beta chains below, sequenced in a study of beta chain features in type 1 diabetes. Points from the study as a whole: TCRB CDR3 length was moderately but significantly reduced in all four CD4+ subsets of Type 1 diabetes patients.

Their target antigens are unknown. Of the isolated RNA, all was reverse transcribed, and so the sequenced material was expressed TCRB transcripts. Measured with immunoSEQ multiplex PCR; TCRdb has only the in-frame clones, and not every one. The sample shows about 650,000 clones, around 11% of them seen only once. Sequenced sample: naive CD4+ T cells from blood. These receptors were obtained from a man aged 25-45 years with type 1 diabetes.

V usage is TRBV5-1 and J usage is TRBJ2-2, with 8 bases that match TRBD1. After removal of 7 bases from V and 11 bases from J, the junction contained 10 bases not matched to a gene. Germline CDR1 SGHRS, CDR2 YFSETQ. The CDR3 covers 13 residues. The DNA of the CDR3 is TGCGCCAGCGTGGAGGGGACAGGTAGAGAGCTGTTTTTT. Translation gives CASVEGTGRELFF.

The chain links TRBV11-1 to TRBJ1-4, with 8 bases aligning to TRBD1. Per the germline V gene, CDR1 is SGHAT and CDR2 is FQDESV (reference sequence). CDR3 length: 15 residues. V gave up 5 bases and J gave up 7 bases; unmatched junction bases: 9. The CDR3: CASSQSQGALEKLFF. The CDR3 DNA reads TGTGCCAGCAGCCAATCTCAGGGGGCACTTGAAAAACTGTTTTTT.

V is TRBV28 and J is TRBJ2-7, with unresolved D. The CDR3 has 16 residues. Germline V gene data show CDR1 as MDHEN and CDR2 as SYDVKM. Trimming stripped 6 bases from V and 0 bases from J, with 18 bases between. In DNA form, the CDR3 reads TGTGCCAGCAGCAGCATCACCAATCGCCTCTCCTACGAGCAGTACTTC. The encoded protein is CASSSITNRLSYEQYF.

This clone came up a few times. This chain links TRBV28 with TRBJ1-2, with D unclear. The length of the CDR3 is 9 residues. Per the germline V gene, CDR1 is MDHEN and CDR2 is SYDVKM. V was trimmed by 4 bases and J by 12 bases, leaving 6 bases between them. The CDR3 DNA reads TGTGCCAGCAGTTCGCCCGACACCTTC. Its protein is CASSSPDTF.

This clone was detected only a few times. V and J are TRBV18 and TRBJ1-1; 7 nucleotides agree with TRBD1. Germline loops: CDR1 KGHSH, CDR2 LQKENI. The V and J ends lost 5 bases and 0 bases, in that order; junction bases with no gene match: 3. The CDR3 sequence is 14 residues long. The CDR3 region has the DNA TGTGCCAGCTCAAGGGACAGCTTGAACACTGAAGCTTTCTTT. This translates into CASSRDSLNTEAFF.

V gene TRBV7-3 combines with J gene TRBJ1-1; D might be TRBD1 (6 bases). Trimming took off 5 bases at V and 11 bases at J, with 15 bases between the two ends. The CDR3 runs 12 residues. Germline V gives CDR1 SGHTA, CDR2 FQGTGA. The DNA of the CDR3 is TGTGCCAGCAGCGATTCAGGGGTGGAGGCTTTCTTT. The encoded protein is CASSDSGVEAFF. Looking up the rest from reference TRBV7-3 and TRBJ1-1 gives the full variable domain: GAGVSQTPSNKVTEKGKYVELRCDPISGHTALYWYRQSLGQGPEFLIYFQGTGAADDSGLPNDRFFAVRPEGSVSTLKIQRTERGDSAVYLCASSDSGVEAFFGQGTRLTVV.

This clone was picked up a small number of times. The CDR3 bases are TGTGCCAGCAGCGTGGTAAACACTGAAGCTTTCTTT. This encodes CASSVVNTEAFF. This sequence joins TRBV6-6 and TRBJ1-1, with unresolved D. The CDR3 covers 12 residues. Trimming took off 6 bases at V and 2 bases at J, with 7 bases between the two ends. The germline CDR1 and CDR2 sequences are MNHNY and SVGAGI (reference sequence).

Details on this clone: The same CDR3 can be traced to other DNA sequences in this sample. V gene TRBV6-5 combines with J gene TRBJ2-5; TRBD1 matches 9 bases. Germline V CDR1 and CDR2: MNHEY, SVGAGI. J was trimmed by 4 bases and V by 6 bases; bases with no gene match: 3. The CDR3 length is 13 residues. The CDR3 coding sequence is TGTGCCAGCAGGACAGGGGGTTCAGAGACCCAGTACTTC. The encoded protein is CASRTGGSETQYF.

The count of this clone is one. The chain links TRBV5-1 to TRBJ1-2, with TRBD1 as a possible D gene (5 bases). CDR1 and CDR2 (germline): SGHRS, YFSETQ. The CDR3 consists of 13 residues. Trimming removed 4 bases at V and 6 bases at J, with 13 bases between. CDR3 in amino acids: CASSVDNFDGYTF. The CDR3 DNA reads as TGCGCCAGCAGCGTGGACAATTTCGATGGCTACACCTTC.

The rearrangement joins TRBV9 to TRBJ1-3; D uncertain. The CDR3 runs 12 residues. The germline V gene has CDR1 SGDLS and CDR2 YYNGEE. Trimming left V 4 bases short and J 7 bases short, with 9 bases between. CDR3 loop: CASSLGGNTIYF. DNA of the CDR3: TGTGCCAGCAGCCTCGGCGGGAACACCATATATTTT. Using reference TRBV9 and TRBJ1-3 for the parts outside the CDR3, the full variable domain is DSGVTQTPKHLITATGQRVTLRCSPRSGDLSVYWYQQSLDQGLQFLIQYYNGEERAKGNILERFSAQQFPDLHSELNLSSLELGDSALYFCASSLGGNTIYFGEGSWLTVV.

The CDR3 nucleotides are TGTGCCAGTAGTATAGGGGACAGGGGGCAAGGGCAGCCCCAGCATTTT. It translates to CASSIGDRGQGQPQHF. The chain has TRBV19 and TRBJ1-5, with 12 bases matching TRBD1. CDR1 is LNHDA, CDR2 SQIVND, per germline (reference sequence). J was trimmed by 7 bases and V by 1 base; bases with no gene match: 5. This CDR3 has 16 residues.

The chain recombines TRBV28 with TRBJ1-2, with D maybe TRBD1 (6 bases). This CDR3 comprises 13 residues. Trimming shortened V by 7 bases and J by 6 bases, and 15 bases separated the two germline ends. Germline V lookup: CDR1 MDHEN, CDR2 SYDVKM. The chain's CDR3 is CASTFPGDNGYTF. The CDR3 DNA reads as TGTGCCAGCACCTTCCCTGGGGACAATGGCTACACCTTC.

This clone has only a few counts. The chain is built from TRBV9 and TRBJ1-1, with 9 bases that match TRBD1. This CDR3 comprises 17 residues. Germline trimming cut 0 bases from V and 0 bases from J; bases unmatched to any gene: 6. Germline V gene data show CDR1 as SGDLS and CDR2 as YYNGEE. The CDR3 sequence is CASSVGDRATVNTEAFF. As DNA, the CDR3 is TGTGCCAGCAGCGTAGGGGACAGGGCAACCGTGAACACTGAAGCTTTCTTT.